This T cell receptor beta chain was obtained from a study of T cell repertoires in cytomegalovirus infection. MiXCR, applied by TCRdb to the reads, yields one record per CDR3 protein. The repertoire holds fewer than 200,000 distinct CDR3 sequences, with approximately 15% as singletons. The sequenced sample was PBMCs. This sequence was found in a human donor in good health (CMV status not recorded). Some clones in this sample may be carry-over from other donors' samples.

The CDR3 is CSARPSLRGNEAFF. CDR3 sequence (DNA): TGCAGTGCTAGACCGTCTTTGAGGGGGAATGAAGCTTTCTTT. This sequence joins TRBV20-1 and TRBJ1-1, with D perhaps TRBD1 (6 bases). The CDR3 has 14 residues. Germline V gene sequence: CDR1 DFQATT, CDR2 SNEGSKA (reference sequence). V was shortened by 2 bases and J by 7 bases, with 17 bases between the two germline ends.